A single sample gave rise to the 27 T cell receptor beta chains below, sequenced in a study of shared clonotypes between healthy human individuals. The protocol was immunoSEQ multiplex PCR, while the TCRdb copy is restricted to in-frame clones and leaves out a portion. Of around 500,000 clones detected, around 79% appear once; the ten largest clones hold more than 10%. The sequenced sample was PBMCs. These receptors all stem from a woman between 35 and 50 years old in good health. Some clones in this sample may be carry-over from other donors' samples.

This clone was seen a few times. The same CDR3 also results from other DNA sequences found in this sample. The chain couples TRBV28 to TRBJ1-3; D ambiguous. With 3 bases removed from V and 0 bases from J, the gap between germline ends came to 3 bases. CDR1 and CDR2 from the germline V gene are MDHEN and SYDVKM. The CDR3 is 13 residues long. CDR3 loop: CASSFVSGNTIYF. CDR3 sequence (DNA): TGTGCCAGCAGTTTCGTCTCTGGAAACACCATATATTTT.

About this clone itself: This sample also contains other DNA sequences that code for the same CDR3. This sequence joins TRBV5-4 and TRBJ2-7; TRBD2 agrees at 10 bases. The CDR3 loop spans 15 amino acids. Unmatched junction bases numbered 0, after V lost 0 bases and J lost 0 bases. Germline CDR1 SGHNT, CDR2 YYREEE (reference sequence). The CDR3 is CASSLGLAGSYEQYF. For the CDR3, the DNA is TGTGCCAGCAGCTTGGGACTAGCGGGCTCCTACGAGCAGTACTTC.

This rearrangement joins TRBV14 to TRBJ2-2; possible D gene TRBD1, 5 bases. The CDR3 length is 16 residues. Trimming stripped 0 bases from V and 1 base from J, with 9 bases between. Germline V gives CDR1 SGHDN, CDR2 FVKESK. In DNA, the CDR3 is TGTGCCAGCAGCCAAGATCTGACAGTGAACACCGGGGAGCTGTTTTTT. Residues: CASSQDLTVNTGELFF. The full variable domain, with the rest looked up from reference TRBV14 and TRBJ2-2, is EAGVTQFPSHSVIEKGQTVTLRCDPISGHDNLYWYRRVMGKEIKFLLHFVKESKQDESGMPNNRFLAERTGGTYSTLKVQPAELEDSGVYFCASSQDLTVNTGELFFGEGSRLTVL.

This clone was seen a handful of times. The chain couples TRBV7-3 to TRBJ2-3, with 7 bases matching TRBD2. The J segment lost 0 bases and the V segment lost 5 bases, leaving 14 bases of the junction unmatched. The CDR3 has 18 residues. The germline V gene has CDR1 SGHTA and CDR2 FQGTGA. The DNA of the CDR3 is TGTGCCAGCAGCCCAGTCGAAGCGGGACTTATTAGCACAGATACGCAGTATTTT. Translation gives CASSPVEAGLISTDTQYF.

To note about this clone: A clone one base away is much larger, so this may be a read error. The rearrangement uses TRBV27 and TRBJ1-1, with 7 bases that match TRBD1. Germline lookup yields CDR1 MNHEY and CDR2 SMNVEV (reference sequence). The CDR3 sequence is 14 residues long. Germline trimming cut 6 bases from V and 0 bases from J; bases unmatched to any gene: 4. CDR3 in DNA: TGTGCCAGCAGCCCGACAGGGCTGAACACTGAAGCTTTCTTT. It yields the protein CASSPTGLNTEAFF.

The chain carries TRBV7-2 and TRBJ2-3, with TRBD2 as a possible D gene (5 bases). Germline CDR1 reads SGHTA; CDR2 reads FQGNSA. V dropped 1 base and J dropped 4 bases, with 6 bases sitting between them. The CDR3 extends over 13 amino acids. The CDR3 is CASSLDGADTQYF. As DNA, the CDR3 is TGTGCCAGCAGCTTAGACGGGGCAGATACGCAGTATTTT.

The sample holds one count of this clone. This rearrangement joins TRBV2 to TRBJ2-7; the D is unclear. Trimming took off 6 bases at V and 0 bases at J, with 15 bases between the two ends. Germline loops: CDR1 SNHLY, CDR2 FYNNEI. This CDR3 is built from 15 residues. The CDR3 loop is CASRTDLTYSYEQYF. In nucleotides, the CDR3 is TGTGCCAGCAGGACGGATTTGACTTACTCCTACGAGCAGTACTTC.

The J gene is TRBJ2-5, the V gene TRBV5-1, with TRBD2 matching over 7 bases. The CDR3 consists of 15 residues. Trimming took 3 bases from V and 1 from J; bases not matched to a gene: 6. Per germline, CDR1 SGHRS and CDR2 YFSETQ. The CDR3 coding sequence is TGCGCCAGCAGCTCCTTGGCGGGAGCCCAAGAGACCCAGTACTTC. Translating it yields CASSSLAGAQETQYF. The full variable domain, rest sourced from reference TRBV5-1 and TRBJ2-5, is KAGVTQTPRYLIKTRGQQVTLSCSPISGHRSVSWYQQTPGQGLQFLFEYFSETQRNKGNFPGRFSGRQFSNSRSEMNVSTLELGDSALYLCASSSLAGAQETQYFGPGTRLLVL.

The V call is TRBV7-2, the J call TRBJ2-3; 14 nucleotides match TRBD2. Germline V lookup: CDR1 SGHTA, CDR2 FQGNSA. Trimming at V came to 2 bases and at J to 0 bases, leaving 7 bases not matched to a gene. CDR3 length: 19 residues. Here the CDR3 DNA reads TGTGCCAGCAGCTTACCAGAACGACTAGCGGGAGGGAGCACAGATACGCAGTATTTT. The encoded protein is CASSLPERLAGGSTDTQYF.

The chain is built from TRBV18 and TRBJ1-2; TRBD1 agrees at 8 bases. The J segment lost 5 bases and the V segment lost 3 bases, leaving 2 bases of the junction unmatched. Per the germline V gene, CDR1 is KGHSH and CDR2 is LQKENI. The CDR3 is made up of 13 amino acids. The CDR3 sequence: CASSPGQEYGYTF. The CDR3 region has the DNA TGTGCCAGCTCACCGGGACAGGAGTATGGCTACACCTTC.

The rearrangement joins TRBV15 to TRBJ2-4; D is possibly TRBD1 or TRBD2 (5 bases each). V was clipped by 0 bases and J by 5 bases, with 8 bases between them. The CDR3 is 14 residues long. Germline V gene data show CDR1 as LNHNV and CDR2 as YYDKDF (reference sequence). DNA for the CDR3: TGTGCCACCAGCAGAGATTGGGACCAAAACATTCAGTACTTC. It encodes CATSRDWDQNIQYF.

V is TRBV9 and J is TRBJ2-7, with D unclear. The ends were cut back, 0 bases at V and 5 bases at J, with 15 bases in the middle. The CDR3 totals 15 residues. CDR1 and CDR2 from the germline V gene are SGDLS and YYNGEE. CDR3 DNA sequence: TGTGCCAGCAGCGTAGGGTTTAGGGTATCAGACGAGCAGTACTTC. Its translation: CASSVGFRVSDEQYF.

This chain's CDR3 is CASSSLRGKGRNWSNEQFF. The DNA of the CDR3 is TGTGCCAGCAGCTCGCTCAGGGGGAAGGGGCGTAATTGGAGCAATGAGCAGTTCTTC. The chain links TRBV5-6 to TRBJ2-1; the match to TRBD1 covers 7 bases. CDR1 is SGHDT, CDR2 YYEEEE, per germline. The CDR3 length is 19 residues. J lost 6 bases, V lost 3 bases, and 21 bases had no gene match.

CDR3 sequence reads: CASSIEWGQGTGELFF. The CDR3 DNA follows: TGTGCCAGTAGTATAGAATGGGGGCAAGGAACCGGGGAGCTGTTTTTT. J is TRBJ2-2 and V is TRBV19; perhaps TRBD1 as D (6 bases). V was shortened by 0 bases and J by 5 bases, with 13 bases between the two germline ends. This CDR3 comprises 16 residues. CDR1 and CDR2 from the germline V gene are LNHDA and SQIVND (reference sequence).

The V and J genes are TRBV5-1 and TRBJ2-5; D remains unclear. The J call could be wrong; TRBJ2-7 is a better fit for the DNA end. The CDR3 extends over 14 amino acids. Germline-derived CDR1 and CDR2 are SGHRS and YFSETQ. CDR3 residues: CASRGSEVPYEQYF. Written as DNA, the CDR3 is TGCGCCAGCAGGGGAAGCGAAGTTCCCTACGAGCAGTACTTC.

This sequence joins TRBV10-3 and TRBJ2-5; D is perhaps TRBD2 (5 bases). The CDR3 is 11 residues long. The germline V gene has CDR1 ENHRY and CDR2 SYGVKD. The V end lost 4 bases, the J end lost 5 bases, and 5 bases lay between the germline ends. The CDR3 reads CAISAGETQYF. The DNA of the CDR3 is TGTGCCATCAGTGCGGGGGAGACCCAGTACTTC.

This clone was seen a few times. This chain connects TRBV19 to TRBJ1-5; D unclear. In germline, CDR1 is LNHDA, CDR2 SQIVND (reference sequence). CDR3 size: 16 residues. The V and J ends lost 6 bases and 5 bases respectively, with 20 bases between them. CDR3 sequence reads: CASRLDGLTGDQPQHF. CDR3 nucleotide sequence: TGTGCCAGTAGACTCGACGGGCTAACTGGGGATCAGCCCCAGCATTTT. The full variable domain, with the rest looked up from reference TRBV19 and TRBJ1-5, is DGGITQSPKYLFRKEGQNVTLSCEQNLNHDAMYWYRQDPGQGLRLIYYSQIVNDFQKGDIAEGYSVSREKKESFPLTVTSAQKNPTAFYLCASRLDGLTGDQPQHFGDGTRLSIL.

This clone was counted at least ten times. This CDR3 reads CASSYNSPTDTQYF. CDR3 sequence (DNA): TGTGCCAGCTCCTATAACTCACCCACAGATACGCAGTATTTT. This chain connects TRBV18 to TRBJ2-3; D is unresolved. CDR3 length: 14 residues. Trimming cost V 6 bases and J 2 bases, with 12 bases left between them. Germline V lookup: CDR1 KGHSH, CDR2 LQKENI.

The chain couples TRBV28 to TRBJ1-2; 7 bases line up with TRBD1. V shed 5 bases, J shed 6 bases, and the junction held 9 bases outside the gene matches. The germline gives CDR1 MDHEN, CDR2 SYDVKM. This CDR3 is 14 amino acids long. CDR3 in amino acids: CASSLGGGGHGYTF. The CDR3 DNA is TGTGCCAGCAGTCTCGGAGGGGGCGGGCATGGCTACACCTTC.

The CDR3 spells CASRGDKPYEQYF. CDR3 coding DNA: TGCGCCAGCAGGGGGGACAAACCCTACGAGCAGTACTTC. V gene TRBV10-1 combines with J gene TRBJ2-7, with D possibly being TRBD1 (6 bases). From germline, CDR1 is WNHNN and CDR2 SYGVQD (reference sequence). V was cut by 6 bases and J by 2 bases, with 11 bases left in between. The CDR3 spans 13 residues.

As concerns this clone: Other DNA sequences from this sample encode an identical CDR3 as well. Here the CDR3 reads CASSVLAGDTGELFF. CDR3 in DNA: TGTGCCAGCAGTGTCCTAGCGGGGGACACCGGGGAGCTGTTTTTT. The chain employs TRBV6-4 and TRBJ2-2; 10 positions match TRBD2. There are 15 residues in the CDR3. The J segment lost 3 bases and the V segment lost 4 bases, leaving 2 bases of the junction unmatched. CDR1 is MRHNA, CDR2 SNTAGT, per germline.

The rearrangement links TRBV7-2 to TRBJ2-1; no firm D call. Trimming shortened V by 5 bases and J by 1 base, and 12 bases separated the two germline ends. There are 15 residues in the CDR3. CDR1 and CDR2 (germline): SGHTA, FQGNSA. The CDR3 nucleotides are TGTGCCAGCAGCCCAGTGATTGGTTCCTACAATGAGCAGTTCTTC. Protein sequence: CASSPVIGSYNEQFF.

The chain joins TRBV30 to TRBJ2-7; 11 bases match TRBD2. J lost 3 bases, V lost 3 bases, and 10 bases had no gene match. CDR1 GTSNPN and CDR2 SVGIG come from the germline V gene (reference sequence). This CDR3 has 16 amino acids. CDR3 coding DNA: TGTGCCTGGAGCATATCTAGCGGGAGGATAAACTACGAGCAGTACTTC. Its protein product is CAWSISSGRINYEQYF.

This rearrangement joins TRBV2 to TRBJ1-5; perhaps TRBD1 as D (5 bases). The CDR3 covers 17 residues. V was cut by 7 bases and J by 0 bases, with 19 bases left in between. Germline CDR1 is SNHLY and CDR2 is FYNNEI. The chain's CDR3 is CASTTERGANSNQPQHF. The DNA of the CDR3 is TGTGCCAGCACAACCGAACGTGGGGCGAATAGCAATCAGCCCCAGCATTTT.

The V call is TRBV6-1, the J call TRBJ1-1, with D possibly TRBD1 on 5 matching bases. This CDR3 is 16 amino acids long. CDR1 MNHNS and CDR2 SASEGT come from the germline V gene. Between the trimmed V and J ends, which lost 3 bases and 1 base, there was a span of 15 bases. CDR3 sequence reads: CASSEGFRDWNTEAFF. CDR3 nucleotides: TGTGCCAGCAGTGAGGGTTTCCGGGACTGGAACACTGAAGCTTTCTTT.

This chain uses TRBV4-3 with TRBJ2-1; D gene uncertain. The germline gives CDR1 LGHNA, CDR2 YSLEER. The CDR3 has 16 amino acids. The ends were cut back, 0 bases at V and 6 bases at J, with 15 bases in the middle. In DNA, the CDR3 is TGCGCCAGCAGCCAAGATCCAGGCCAACCCTCCAATGAGCAGTTCTTC. As protein: CASSQDPGQPSNEQFF.

The chain recombines TRBV28 with TRBJ1-2; D is uncertain. The V end lost 6 bases, the J end lost 5 bases, and 13 bases lay between the germline ends. The CDR3 extends over 13 amino acids. Germline V gene data show CDR1 as MDHEN and CDR2 as SYDVKM. The CDR3 spells CASRPPDYYGYTF. Written as DNA, the CDR3 is TGTGCCAGCAGACCCCCGGACTATTATGGCTACACCTTC.